The clone carrying this T cell receptor beta chain was observed a handful of times. Its antigen is unidentified. This sample is drawn from a study of somatic mutations in cytotoxic T cells in rheumatoid arthritis. In the study overall: Blood (approximately 30 ml EDTA) from each patient was taken right after diagnosis, before any treatment. Findings and limits, study-wide: Rheumatoid arthritis patients were compared with age-matched healthy controls, and their CD8+ T-cell clonality did not differ significantly. In about an eighth of the roughly 60 patients, the largest CD8+ clone exceeded 20% of CD8+ cells.

The length of the CDR3 is 16 residues. V was cut by 1 base and J by 6 bases, with 15 bases left in between. Germline CDR1 and CDR2: SGHVS and FNYEAQ. Libraries were prepared by immunoSEQ multiplex PCR; TCRdb keeps only in-frame clonotypes and omits some of them. The data show roughly 15,000 clones, around four fifths seen once. This clonotype was sampled from an adult with rheumatoid arthritis. The sequenced sample consisted of CD8+ T cells sorted from blood. The gene calls are TRBV7-6 and TRBJ2-2; possibly TRBD2 for D (7 bases). CDR3 sequence: CASSLGGGGAPGELFF. CDR3 coding DNA: TGTGCCAGCAGCTTAGGAGGAGGGGGGGCGCCCGGGGAGCTGTTTTTT.